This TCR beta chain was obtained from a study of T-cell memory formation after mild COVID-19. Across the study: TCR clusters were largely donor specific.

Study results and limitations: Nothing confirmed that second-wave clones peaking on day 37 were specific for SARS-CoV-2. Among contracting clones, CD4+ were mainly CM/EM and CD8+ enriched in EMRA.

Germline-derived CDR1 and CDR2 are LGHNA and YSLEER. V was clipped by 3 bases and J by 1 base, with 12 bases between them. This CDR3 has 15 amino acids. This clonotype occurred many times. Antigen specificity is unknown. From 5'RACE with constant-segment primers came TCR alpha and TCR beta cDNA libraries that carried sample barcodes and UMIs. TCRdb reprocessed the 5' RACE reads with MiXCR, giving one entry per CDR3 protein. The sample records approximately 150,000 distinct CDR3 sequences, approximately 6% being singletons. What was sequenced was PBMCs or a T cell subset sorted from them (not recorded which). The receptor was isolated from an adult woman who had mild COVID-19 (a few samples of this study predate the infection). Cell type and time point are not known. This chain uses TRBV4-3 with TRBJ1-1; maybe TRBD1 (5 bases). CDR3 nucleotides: TGCGCCAGCAGCCAGGTCGGGCAGGGGAACACTGAAGCTTTCTTT. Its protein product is CASSQVGQGNTEAFF.